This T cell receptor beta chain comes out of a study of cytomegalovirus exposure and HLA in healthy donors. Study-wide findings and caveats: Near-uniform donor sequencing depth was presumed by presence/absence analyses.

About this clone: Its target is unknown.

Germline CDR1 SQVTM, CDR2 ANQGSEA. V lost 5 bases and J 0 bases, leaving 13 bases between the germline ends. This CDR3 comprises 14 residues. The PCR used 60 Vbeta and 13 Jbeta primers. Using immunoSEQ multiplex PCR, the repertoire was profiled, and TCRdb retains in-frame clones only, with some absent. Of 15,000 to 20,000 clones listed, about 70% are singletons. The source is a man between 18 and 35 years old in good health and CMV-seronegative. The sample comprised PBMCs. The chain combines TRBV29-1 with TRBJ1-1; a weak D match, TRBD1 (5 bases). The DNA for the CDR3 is TGCAGCGTTAGGAAGACAGTCCTGAACACTGAAGCTTTCTTT. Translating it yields CSVRKTVLNTEAFF.